This is a list of T cell receptor beta chains from one sample in a study of post-analysis software for immune sequencing data. Each CDR3 protein is one row after TCRdb ran MiXCR on the PCR reads. Among approximately 690,000 distinct CDR3 sequences, approximately 60% were seen once, and the ten largest hold about 11%. Input material: blood. Every receptor here comes from a girl aged 2 to 10 with multiple sclerosis. CDR3s include the opening cysteine and the closing phenylalanine or tryptophan. The D gene is left open where the match is weak. The size of a clone is reported for some rows only, either as once, few or many, or as a class for expanded clones.

v_call	d_call	cdr3_length	j_call	clone_size	cdr3_nt	cdr3_aa
TRBV28	-	14	TRBJ2-7	-	TGTGCCAGCAGTACAACCAGTAGGGACTACGAGCAGTACTTC	CASSTTSRDYEQYF
TRBV5-6	-	13	TRBJ2-7	few	TGTGCCAGCAGCTTCTCCGAGACCTACGAGCAGTACTTC	CASSFSETYEQYF
TRBV10-1	-	12	TRBJ2-3	-	TGCGCCAGCAGGGACACCACAGATACGCAGTATTTT	CASRDTTDTQYF
TRBV15	-	12	TRBJ2-3	-	TGTGCCACCAGAGTTAGCCCCGATACGCAGTATTTT	CATRVSPDTQYF
TRBV5-1	TRBD1	15	TRBJ1-5	-	TGCGCCAGCAGCCTGGGGACAGAGAACAATCAGCCCCAGCATTTT	CASSLGTENNQPQHF
TRBV5-1	-	15	TRBJ1-6	few	TGCGCCAGCAGGGAACAGGTTGGCTTTAATTCACCCCCCCACTTT	CASREQVGFNSPPHF
TRBV12-5	-	13	TRBJ2-3	-	TGTGCTAGTGGTTTGGTAGTGGCAGATACGCAGTATTTT	CASGLVVADTQYF
TRBV9	-	15	TRBJ2-5	few	TGTGCCAGCAGCGTAGCCCCCGCCAGGGTCGAGACCCAGTACTTC	CASSVAPARVETQYF
TRBV18	-	17	TRBJ1-2	few	TGTGCCAGCTCACCGCGGGCAGGAGCAGGGTTGAACTATGGCTACACCTTC	CASSPRAGAGLNYGYTF
TRBV19	-	15	TRBJ2-7	-	TGTGCCAGTAGTATCGGAGGTCCCGCGTTGTACGAGCAGTACTTC	CASSIGGPALYEQYF
TRBV6-2/TRBV6-3	-	15	TRBJ2-7	-	TGTGCCAGCAGCCACGGGGCGGGATACCTCTACGAGCAGTACTTC	CASSHGAGYLYEQYF
TRBV5-1	-	14	TRBJ2-5	-	TGCGCCAGCAGCTGGGGGGACAACCAAGAGACCCAGTACTTC	CASSWGDNQETQYF
TRBV20-1	TRBD2	14	TRBJ2-5	-	TGCAGTGCTAGCAACCCGACGGGAGGGGAGACCCAGTACTTC	CSASNPTGGETQYF
TRBV10-2	-	12	TRBJ1-2	-	TGCGCCAGCAGTGAGAGGCACTATGGCTACACCTTC	CASSERHYGYTF
TRBV28	-	15	TRBJ1-2	once	TGTGCCAGCCTGAATACCTATTTTGGGGACTATGGCTACACCTTC	CASLNTYFGDYGYTF
TRBV5-6	TRBD2	15	TRBJ2-7	-	TGTGCCAGCAGCTCCTGGGGCGGGAGAGCCTACGAGCAGTACTTC	CASSSWGGRAYEQYF
TRBV10-3	-	14	TRBJ2-5	-	TGTGCCAGCAAACCACGACAAACCGCAGAGACCCAGTACTTC	CASKPRQTAETQYF